The rows below give T cell receptor beta chains drawn from one sample of a study of CD8+ T cells in alopecia areata. TCRdb's copy holds only in-frame clones and misses some; the assay was immunoSEQ multiplex PCR. The sample has 200,000 to 250,000 clones; about 58% are singletons. The source material was CD4+ T cells sorted from blood, sampled at week 4, from a patient treated with tofacitinib. These receptors were collected from a human donor with alopecia areata. CDR3s include the opening cysteine and the closing phenylalanine or tryptophan. The D gene is left open where the match is weak. Size is stated for part of the rows, as once, few or many counts, or as a class when the clone is expanded.

J	size	D	V	CDR3	DNA
TRBJ1-1	NA	NA	TRBV30	CAWSSLLNTEAFF	TGTGCCTGGAGTTCTCTTCTGAACACTGAAGCTTTCTTT
TRBJ1-1	NA	TRBD1	TRBV6-5	CASSGQGFYEAFF	TGTGCCAGCAGTGGACAGGGGTTTTATGAAGCTTTCTTT
TRBJ2-1	few	NA	TRBV7-9	CASSLEGGSYNEQFF	TGTGCCAGCAGCTTAGAAGGGGGCTCCTACAATGAGCAGTTCTTC
TRBJ2-3	few	NA	TRBV9	CASSVVGSDTQYF	TGTGCCAGCAGCGTAGTGGGTTCAGATACGCAGTATTTT
TRBJ2-2	few	NA	TRBV29-1	CSVDRWNTGELFF	TGCAGCGTTGACAGGTGGAACACCGGGGAGCTGTTTTTT
TRBJ2-5	NA	NA	TRBV5-1	CASSFQQGSQETQYF	TGCGCCAGCAGCTTTCAACAGGGAAGCCAAGAGACCCAGTACTTC
TRBJ1-1	NA	NA	TRBV29-1	CSVEGGEQINTEAFF	TGCAGCGTCGAAGGTGGGGAACAGATAAACACTGAAGCTTTCTTT
TRBJ1-6	NA	NA	TRBV5-1	CASHPEGGTDSPLHF	TGCGCCAGCCACCCGGAGGGCGGGACGGATTCACCCCTCCACTTT
TRBJ2-7	NA	TRBD2	TRBV7-8	CASSPRTSGAYEQYF	TGTGCCAGCAGCCCGAGGACTAGCGGGGCCTACGAGCAGTACTTC
TRBJ1-1	few	NA	TRBV29-1	CSVGEGGATEAFF	TGCAGCGTTGGGGAGGGGGGCGCGACTGAAGCTTTCTTT
TRBJ1-5	once	NA	TRBV30	CAWSVGIDQPQHF	TGTGCCTGGAGCGTAGGGATTGATCAGCCCCAGCATTTT
TRBJ2-2	NA	NA	TRBV11-1	CASTYRRTGELFF	TGTGCCAGCACTTACAGGCGAACCGGGGAGCTGTTTTTT
TRBJ2-3	NA	TRBD1	TRBV4-2	CASSHAGQGSSDTQYF	TGTGCCAGCAGCCACGCTGGACAGGGGTCGTCAGATACGCAGTATTTT
TRBJ1-2	few	NA	TRBV29-1	CSVDYGYTF	TGCAGCGTAGACTATGGCTACACCTTC
TRBJ1-5	NA	NA	TRBV30	CAWSPGDNQPQHF	TGTGCCTGGAGCCCAGGGGACAATCAGCCCCAGCATTTT
TRBJ1-2	NA	NA	TRBV25-1	CASSANQGFGYGYTF	TGTGCCAGCAGCGCTAATCAGGGCTTTGGCTATGGCTACACCTTC
TRBJ2-2	NA	NA	TRBV2	CASTIRSTGELFF	TGTGCCAGCACCATTAGAAGTACCGGGGAGCTGTTTTTT
TRBJ1-2	once	NA	TRBV4-3	CASSHGDGDYGYTF	TGCGCCAGCAGCCATGGAGACGGTGACTATGGCTACACCTTC
TRBJ1-1	NA	NA	TRBV30	CAWMRVEAFF	TGTGCCTGGATGAGGGTTGAAGCTTTCTTT
TRBJ2-2	NA	NA	TRBV7-8	CASSSRRERSGELFF	TGTGCCAGCAGCTCCCGCAGAGAAAGGAGCGGGGAGCTGTTTTTT
TRBJ1-4	once	NA	TRBV13	CASSEGGDIKLFF	TGTGCCAGCAGCGAGGGGGGCGACATAAAACTGTTTTTT
TRBJ1-6	once	NA	TRBV27	CASSSWESANSPLHF	TGTGCCAGCAGTTCCTGGGAATCGGCTAATTCACCCCTCCACTTT
TRBJ1-2	NA	NA	TRBV4-1	CASSQDGAVGSGIYGYTF	TGCGCCAGCAGCCAAGATGGCGCGGTCGGGTCTGGTATATATGGCTACACCTTC
TRBJ2-1	NA	TRBD2	TRBV15	CATSIGGGTYNEQFF	TGTGCCACCAGCATAGGCGGGGGGACTTACAATGAGCAGTTCTTC
TRBJ2-1	few	TRBD2	TRBV7-7	CASSPGLAGQNEQFF	TGTGCCAGCAGCCCCGGACTAGCGGGGCAAAATGAGCAGTTCTTC
TRBJ2-3	NA	NA	TRBV27	CASTRAGYSTDTQYF	TGTGCCAGCACCCGTGCTGGGTATAGCACAGATACGCAGTATTTT
TRBJ1-2	NA	NA	TRBV2	CASRTGTAPNYGYTF	TGTGCCAGCAGAACAGGGACTGCCCCTAACTATGGCTACACCTTC
TRBJ1-2	NA	NA	TRBV14	CASSQATGHHTF	TGTGCCAGCAGCCAAGCTACAGGCCACCACACCTTC
TRBJ1-1	NA	TRBD1	TRBV29-1	CSVNRDRVTEAFF	TGCAGCGTTAACCGGGACAGGGTTACTGAAGCTTTCTTT
TRBJ1-4	NA	TRBD1	TRBV30	CAWRVRRGRPNEKLFF	TGTGCCTGGAGAGTTCGCAGGGGGCGACCTAATGAAAAACTGTTTTTT
TRBJ1-2	NA	NA	TRBV20-1	CSARLSGGYTF	TGCAGTGCTAGACTTTCGGGTGGCTACACCTTC
TRBJ1-1	NA	NA	TRBV10-3	CAISESTGGWGAQAEAFF	TGTGCCATCAGTGAGTCAACGGGAGGGTGGGGAGCCCAGGCTGAAGCTTTCTTT
TRBJ2-3	once	NA	TRBV15	CATSRGYRGTDTQYF	TGTGCCACCAGCAGAGGTTACAGGGGCACAGATACGCAGTATTTT
TRBJ2-7	few	NA	TRBV6-1	CASNQVGAEQYF	TGTGCCAGCAATCAGGTCGGGGCCGAGCAGTACTTC
TRBJ2-7	NA	NA	TRBV19	CASSIGGRTYEQYF	TGTGCCAGTAGTATAGGCGGAAGGACCTACGAGCAGTACTTC
TRBJ2-7	NA	TRBD1	TRBV14	CASSFPGQGTYEQYF	TGTGCCAGCAGCTTCCCGGGACAGGGAACCTACGAGCAGTACTTC
TRBJ1-1	many	TRBD1	TRBV18	CASSPKTGGAAEAFF	TGTGCCAGCTCACCGAAAACAGGGGGCGCAGCTGAAGCTTTCTTT
TRBJ2-7	NA	TRBD2	TRBV7-9	CASSFGLAVGEQYF	TGTGCCAGCAGCTTCGGACTAGCCGTAGGCGAGCAGTACTTC
TRBJ1-2	few	TRBD1	TRBV5-1	CASSLGSPRTGNGYTF	TGCGCCAGCAGCTTGGGGTCGCCGAGGACAGGGAATGGCTACACCTTC
TRBJ1-6	NA	NA	TRBV25-1	CAKSREPGLHF	TGTGCCAAAAGCCGGGAGCCCGGTCTCCACTTT
TRBJ2-5	NA	NA	TRBV7-2	CASSRVGGLETQYF	TGTGCCAGCAGCCGCGTAGGGGGGCTGGAGACCCAGTACTTC
TRBJ2-3	NA	NA	TRBV29-1	CSVQPLTARTDTQYF	TGCAGCGTTCAGCCACTGACAGCCCGCACAGATACGCAGTATTTT